The 9 T cell receptor beta chains below were found in one sample sequenced in a study of low-dose radiotherapy and immunotherapy resistance in tumors. The time point was: before trial treatment. Covering alpha and beta chains, TRAV- and TRBV-specific primers were used for the first-strand cDNA. The PCR that amplified TCRs ran for 20 cycles, relying on a constant-region primer and a V-primer adapter. TCRdb independently ran MiXCR on the reads; one entry per CDR3 protein. The sample has about 82,000 distinct CDR3 sequences, about 20% seen once. This material consisted of PBMCs, taken before treatment. Every receptor here comes from a male donor with prostate cancer.

This clonotype was found many times. V gene TRBV9 combines with J gene TRBJ1-5; a possible D gene is TRBD1 (6 bases). This CDR3 has 15 amino acids. Deletions cut 0 bases from V and 8 bases from J, with 15 bases between. Germline values: CDR1 SGDLS, CDR2 YYNGEE. The CDR3 spells CASSVGWAGGEPQHF. CDR3 coding DNA: TGTGCCAGCAGCGTAGGATGGGCGGGGGGCGAGCCCCAGCATTTT. The whole variable domain, remainder taken from reference TRBV9 and TRBJ1-5, is DSGVTQTPKHLITATGQRVTLRCSPRSGDLSVYWYQQSLDQGLQFLIQYYNGEERAKGNILERFSAQQFPDLHSELNLSSLELGDSALYFCASSVGWAGGEPQHFGDGTRLSIL.

This clonotype showed up many times. This chain connects TRBV20-1 to TRBJ2-1; D gene uncertain. V was clipped by 1 base and J by 7 bases, with 11 bases between them. The CDR3 runs to 13 residues. Germline V gives CDR1 DFQATT, CDR2 SNEGSKA (reference sequence). The CDR3 protein is CSARGDITNEQFF. The CDR3 nucleotides read TGCAGTGCTAGAGGGGATATTACGAATGAGCAGTTCTTC.

The sample holds many counts of this clonotype. The CDR3 is CASSMKETGANVLTF. DNA for the CDR3: TGTGCCAGTAGTATGAAGGAAACTGGGGCCAACGTCCTGACTTTC. V gene TRBV19 combines with J gene TRBJ2-6; no clear D gene. The V end lost 3 bases, the J end lost 2 bases, and 8 bases lay between the germline ends. The germline V gene encodes CDR1 LNHDA and CDR2 SQIVND (reference sequence). There are 15 residues in the CDR3.

The chain combines TRBV19 with TRBJ1-1; D is unclear. There are 13 residues in the CDR3. Trimming removed 6 bases from V and 1 base from J, with 9 bases in between. The germline gives CDR1 LNHDA, CDR2 SQIVND (reference sequence). CDR3 residues: CASSDRANTEAFF. The CDR3, as DNA: TGTGCCAGTAGCGATCGGGCGAACACTGAAGCTTTCTTT.

This clonotype was detected many times. This chain uses TRBV28 with TRBJ2-6, with D perhaps matching TRBD1 or TRBD2 (5 bases each). The CDR3 spans 18 residues. Germline CDR1 is MDHEN and CDR2 is SYDVKM. V dropped 6 bases and J dropped 0 bases, with 18 bases sitting between them. CDR3 DNA: TGTGCCAGCAGGCCGGGACCCCTAACCCTCTCTGGGGCCAACGTCCTGACTTTC. Encoded protein: CASRPGPLTLSGANVLTF.

The chain employs TRBV5-1 and TRBJ2-7; D perhaps matches TRBD2 (6 bases). CDR1 is SGHRS, CDR2 YFSETQ, per germline. V shed 4 bases and J shed 2 bases, with 13 bases lying between them. The CDR3 is 14 amino acids. The DNA of the CDR3 is TGCGCCAGCAGCAACCCAGGCGGGGCCTACGAGCAGTACTTC. This sequence encodes CASSNPGGAYEQYF.

This clonotype was recorded once. The chain links TRBV6-1 to TRBJ2-7; 9 bases line up with TRBD1. This CDR3 region has 15 residues. V trimming: 5 bases; J trimming: 4 bases; junction bases outside the gene matches: 9. CDR1 and CDR2 (germline): MNHNS, SASEGT. Here the CDR3 DNA reads TGTGCCAGCAGTTACTCGGGGACAGGGCGGTACGAGCAGTACTTC. Its protein is CASSYSGTGRYEQYF.

This clonotype was seen repeatedly, ten times or more. J is TRBJ2-5 and V is TRBV5-1; D gene uncertain. The CDR3 sequence is 16 residues long. V lost 4 bases, J lost 0 bases, and 16 bases lay in between. The germline V gene encodes CDR1 SGHRS and CDR2 YFSETQ. CDR3 sequence: CASSHGPHADQETQYF. The CDR3 DNA sequence: TGCGCCAGCAGCCATGGGCCCCACGCAGACCAAGAGACCCAGTACTTC.

This clonotype was detected many times. The chain recombines TRBV11-2 with TRBJ1-6, with D tentatively TRBD1 (5 bases). V lost 5 bases and J 0 bases, leaving 11 bases between the germline ends. The CDR3 covers 16 residues. Looked up from germline, CDR1 is SGHAT and CDR2 is FQNNGV. The DNA for the CDR3 is TGTGCCAGCAGCCCCGGGGGGGGCTCCTATAATTCACCCCTCCACTTT. This gives the protein CASSPGGGSYNSPLHF.